This TCR beta chain stems from a study of cytotoxic CD8 clonotypes in ibrutinib-treated CLL. Turning to the study itself: Among the patients, 10 to 11 presented as relapsed/refractory and roughly 15 as treatment-naive; roughly 17 showed unmutated IGHV. Whole-study results and caveats: The study found baseline clonality above age-matched healthy donors, tracking circulating CD8+ T-cell counts.

Libraries were prepared by immunoSEQ multiplex PCR; TCRdb keeps only in-frame clonotypes and omits some of them. The data hold about 300,000 clones, with around 66% observed a single time. Points on this clone: Its antigen is currently unknown.

The V gene end was trimmed by 7 bases and the J gene end by 2 bases; junction bases not matched to a gene: 4. CDR1 is LNHDA and CDR2 is SQIVND in the germline V gene (reference sequence). The CDR3 runs 13 residues. The J gene is TRBJ2-7, the V gene TRBV19; the match to TRBD1 covers 8 bases. This receptor was identified in a human donor with chronic lymphocytic leukemia. The sequences come from PBMCs, collected after 36 months of ibrutinib treatment. The CDR3 spells CASKDRVTYEQYF. The DNA for the CDR3 is TGTGCCAGTAAGGACAGGGTAACCTACGAGCAGTACTTC.